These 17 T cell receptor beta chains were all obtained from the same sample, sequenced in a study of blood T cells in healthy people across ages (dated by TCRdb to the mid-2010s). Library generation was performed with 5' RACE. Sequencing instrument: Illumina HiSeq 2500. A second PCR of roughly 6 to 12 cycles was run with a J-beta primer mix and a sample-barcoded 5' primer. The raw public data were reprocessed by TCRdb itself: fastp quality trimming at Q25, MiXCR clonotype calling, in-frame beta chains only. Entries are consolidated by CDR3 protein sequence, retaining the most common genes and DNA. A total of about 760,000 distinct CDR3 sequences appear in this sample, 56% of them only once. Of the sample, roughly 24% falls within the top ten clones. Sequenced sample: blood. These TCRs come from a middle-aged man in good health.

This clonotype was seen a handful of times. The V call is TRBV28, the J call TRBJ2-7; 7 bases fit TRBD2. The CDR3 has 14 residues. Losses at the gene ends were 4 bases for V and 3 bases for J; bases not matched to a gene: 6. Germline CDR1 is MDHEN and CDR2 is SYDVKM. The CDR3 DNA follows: TGTGCCAGCAGTTCGCTAGCGGAGTACTACGAGCAGTACTTC. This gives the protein CASSSLAEYYEQYF.

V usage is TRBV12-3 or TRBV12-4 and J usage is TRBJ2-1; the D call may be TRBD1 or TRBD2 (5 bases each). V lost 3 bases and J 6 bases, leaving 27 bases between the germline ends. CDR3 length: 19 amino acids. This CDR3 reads CASSFRRWLRESGANEQFF. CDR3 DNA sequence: TGTGCCAGCAGTTTTCGACGATGGTTAAGGGAGAGTGGGGCCAATGAGCAGTTCTTC.

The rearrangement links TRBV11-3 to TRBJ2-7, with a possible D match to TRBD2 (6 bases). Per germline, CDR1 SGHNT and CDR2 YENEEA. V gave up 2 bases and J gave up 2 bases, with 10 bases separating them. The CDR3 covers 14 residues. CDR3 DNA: TGTGCCAGCAGCTTACTCGGGAGTCCCTACGAGCAGTACTTC. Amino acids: CASSLLGSPYEQYF.

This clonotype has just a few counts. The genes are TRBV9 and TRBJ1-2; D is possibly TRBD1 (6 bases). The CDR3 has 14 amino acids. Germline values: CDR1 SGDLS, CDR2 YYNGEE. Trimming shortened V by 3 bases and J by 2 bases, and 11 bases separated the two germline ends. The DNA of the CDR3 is TGTGCCAGCAGCGCCCGGGACACCAACTATGGCTACACCTTC. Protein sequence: CASSARDTNYGYTF.

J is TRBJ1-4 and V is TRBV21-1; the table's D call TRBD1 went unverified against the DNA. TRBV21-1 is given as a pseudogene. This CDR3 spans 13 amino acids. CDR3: CASTGQGHEKLFF. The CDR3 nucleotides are TGTGCCAGCACGGGACAGGGACATGAAAAACTGTTTTTT.

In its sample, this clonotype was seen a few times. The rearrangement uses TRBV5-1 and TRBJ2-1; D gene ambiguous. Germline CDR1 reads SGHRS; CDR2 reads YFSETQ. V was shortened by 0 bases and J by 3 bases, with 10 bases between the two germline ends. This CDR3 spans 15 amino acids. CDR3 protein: CASSLGSTFYNEQFF. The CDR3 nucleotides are TGCGCCAGCAGCTTGGGGTCAACCTTCTACAATGAGCAGTTCTTC.

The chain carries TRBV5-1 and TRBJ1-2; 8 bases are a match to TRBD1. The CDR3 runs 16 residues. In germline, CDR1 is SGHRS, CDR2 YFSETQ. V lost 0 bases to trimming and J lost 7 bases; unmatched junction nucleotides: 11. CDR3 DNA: TGCGCCAGCAGCTTGGATGGACAGGGTGGCCAGGGTGGCTACACCTTC. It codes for CASSLDGQGGQGGYTF.

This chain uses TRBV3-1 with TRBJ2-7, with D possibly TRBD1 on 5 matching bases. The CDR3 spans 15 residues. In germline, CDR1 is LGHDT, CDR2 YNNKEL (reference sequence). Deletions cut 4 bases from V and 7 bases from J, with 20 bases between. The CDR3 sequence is CASSPRRADYLEQYF. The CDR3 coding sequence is TGTGCCAGCAGCCCCCGCAGGGCCGATTATCTGGAGCAGTACTTC.

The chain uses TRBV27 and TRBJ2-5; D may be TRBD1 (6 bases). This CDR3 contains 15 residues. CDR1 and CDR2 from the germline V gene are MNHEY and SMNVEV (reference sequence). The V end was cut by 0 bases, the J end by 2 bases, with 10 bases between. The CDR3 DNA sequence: TGTGCCAGCAGTTTATCAACAGGGATACAAGAGACCCAGTACTTC. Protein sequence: CASSLSTGIQETQYF.

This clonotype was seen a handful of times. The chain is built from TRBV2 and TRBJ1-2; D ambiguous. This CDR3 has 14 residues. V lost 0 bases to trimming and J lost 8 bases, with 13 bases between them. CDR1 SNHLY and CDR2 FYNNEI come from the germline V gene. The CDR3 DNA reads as TGTGCCAGCAGTGAAGCGCGTATAGGAGGGGGCTACACCTTC. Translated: CASSEARIGGGYTF.

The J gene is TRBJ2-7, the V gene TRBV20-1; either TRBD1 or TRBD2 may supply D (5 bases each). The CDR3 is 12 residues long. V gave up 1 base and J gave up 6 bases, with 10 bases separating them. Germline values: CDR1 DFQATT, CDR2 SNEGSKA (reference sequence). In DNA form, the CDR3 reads TGCAGTGCTAGAGCCACGGGGCTCGAGCAGTACTTC. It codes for CSARATGLEQYF.

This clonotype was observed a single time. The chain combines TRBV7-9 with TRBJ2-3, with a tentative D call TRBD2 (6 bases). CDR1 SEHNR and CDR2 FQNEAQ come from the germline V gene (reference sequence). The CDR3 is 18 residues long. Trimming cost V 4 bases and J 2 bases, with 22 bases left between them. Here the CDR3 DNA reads TGTGCCAGCAGCTCGATTAGAGGTCGGCGGGAAATCACAGATACGCAGTATTTT. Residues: CASSSIRGRREITDTQYF.

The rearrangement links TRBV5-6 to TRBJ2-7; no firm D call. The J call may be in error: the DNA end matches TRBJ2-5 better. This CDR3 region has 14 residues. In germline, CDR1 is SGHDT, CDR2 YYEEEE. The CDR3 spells CASSLGQAVETQYF. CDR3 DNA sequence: TGTGCCAGCAGCTTAGGCCAGGCCGTCGAGACCCAGTACTTC.

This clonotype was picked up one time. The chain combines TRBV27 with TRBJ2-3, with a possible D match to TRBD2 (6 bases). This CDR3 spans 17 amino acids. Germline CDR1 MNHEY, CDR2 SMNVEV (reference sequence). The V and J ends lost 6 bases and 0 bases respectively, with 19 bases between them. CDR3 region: CASSWASDRPSTDTQYF. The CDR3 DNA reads TGTGCCAGCAGCTGGGCTAGCGATCGCCCAAGCACAGATACGCAGTATTTT.

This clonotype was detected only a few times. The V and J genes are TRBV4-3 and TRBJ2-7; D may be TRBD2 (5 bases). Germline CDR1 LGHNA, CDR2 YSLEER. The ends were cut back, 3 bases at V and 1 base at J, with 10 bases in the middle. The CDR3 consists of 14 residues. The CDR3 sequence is CASSQGSGSYEQYF. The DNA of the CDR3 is TGCGCCAGCAGCCAGGGGAGTGGGTCCTACGAGCAGTACTTC.

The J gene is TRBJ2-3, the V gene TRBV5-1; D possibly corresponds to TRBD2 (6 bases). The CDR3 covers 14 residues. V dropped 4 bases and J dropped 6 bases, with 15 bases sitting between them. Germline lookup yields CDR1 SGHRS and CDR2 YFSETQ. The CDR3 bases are TGCGCCAGCAGCCTATTTACTAGCTCGGATACGCAGTATTTT. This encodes CASSLFTSSDTQYF.

CDR3 in DNA: TGTGCCACAGGCCGATTGACAGGGAGCCGCCTATACGAGCAGTACTTC. Translating it yields CATGRLTGSRLYEQYF. V usage is TRBV10-3 and J usage is TRBJ2-5; 7 bases line up with TRBD1. The J call is uncertain, as TRBJ2-7 better fits the DNA end. This CDR3 is 16 amino acids long. Germline V gives CDR1 ENHRY, CDR2 SYGVKD.